This entry concerns a single T cell receptor beta chain. This sample is drawn from a study of shared T cell receptors in the human thymus. Sequencing was performed with immunoSEQ multiplex PCR; in TCRdb, only in-frame clones are kept and a portion is missing. The table has 720,000 or so clones, 80% to 90% seen once; the top ten hold 0.0095% to 0.013%. The CDR3 is made up of 13 amino acids. V lost 10 bases, J lost 1 base, and 13 bases lay in between. CDR1 and CDR2 (germline): SNHLY, FYNNEI. The data also belong to a second study, concerning human thymus T cells. This second study says: Each of the donors was a healthy Finnish infant who was undergoing open corrective cardiac surgery for congenital heart defects. Thymus tissue for the work was resected from patients undergoing corrective heart surgery.

This sequence originates from a girl in the first two years of life with a congenital heart defect. V is TRBV2 and J is TRBJ1-1, with a tentative D call TRBD1 (6 bases). The specimen sequenced was thymocytes. CDR3 residues: CATTGQPNTEAFF. The CDR3 coding sequence is TGTGCCACAACAGGACAGCCGAACACTGAAGCTTTCTTT.